What follows describes a single TCR beta chain. Its antigen is currently unknown. The CDR3 length is 15 residues. Trimming took 6 bases from V and 5 from J; bases not matched to a gene: 6. Primed by a sample-barcoded 5' primer and a J-beta primer mix, a second PCR proceeded for about 7 to 11 cycles. Each of the cDNA molecules was tagged by a template-switch adaptor with 12 random nucleotides. TCRdb reanalysed the 5' RACE reads using MiXCR and keeps one entry per CDR3 protein. The repertoire includes 1.5 million to 2 million distinct CDR3 sequences, approximately 30% of them detected once, and approximately 7.7% sits in the top ten. The sample comes from a study of blood T cells in healthy people across ages. Whole-study findings and limits: Long-lived donors carried more naive CD4+ cells and greater diversity than aged donors. Any changes in expanded clonotypes were possibly confounded, as donor CMV status remained unknown. Calculation of diversity from one million T cells yielded estimates considered to be underestimates.

This TCR derives from a woman aged 30 to 39 in good health. Sequencing was performed on blood. This rearrangement joins TRBV12-3 or TRBV12-4 to TRBJ2-6, with TRBD1 matching over 8 bases. The chain's CDR3 is CASRHGQGWANVLTF. In nucleotides, the CDR3 is TGTGCCAGCAGACACGGACAGGGATGGGCCAACGTCCTGACTTTC.